This TCR beta chain was sequenced in a study of spatial heterogeneity in lung cancer. At the level of the study: Detection consistently yielded more beta chains than alpha chains. Study-wide results and caveats: There were more appearances of ubiquitous expanded tumor TCRs in blood at resection than at follow-up.

This clonotype was observed once. Its antigen is still unknown. Described time point: sample taken at primary tumor resection. TCRs were sequenced from unsorted whole RNA of tumor, nontumor lung or PBMC. Carried by each TCR cDNA molecule was a unique molecular identifier. One entry per CDR3 protein results from TCRdb running MiXCR on the 5' RACE reads. The top ten clones hold about two fifths of a sample with approximately 92,000 distinct CDR3 sequences, about 12% of them seen once. The CDR3 has 17 amino acids. CDR1 and CDR2 (germline): SGHTA, FQGNSA. J lost 0 bases, V lost 6 bases, and 10 bases had no gene match.

V usage is TRBV7-2 and J usage is TRBJ1-4, with TRBD1 matching 7 bases. The receptor was derived from a male donor with early-stage non-small cell lung cancer. Material: PBMCs, obtained at surgery. The CDR3 DNA follows: TGTGCCAGCAGACATGTCAGACAGGGCGCAACTAATGAAAAACTGTTTTTT. This encodes CASRHVRQGATNEKLFF.